The entry that follows covers one T cell receptor beta chain sequence. This entry is derived from a study of shared T cell receptors in the human thymus. Libraries were prepared by immunoSEQ multiplex PCR; TCRdb keeps only in-frame clonotypes and omits some of them. In the table there are about 730,000 clones, approximately 85% of which are singletons. V lost 2 bases to trimming and J lost 0 bases, with 14 bases between them. The CDR3 is 17 residues long. Germline-derived CDR1 and CDR2 are SGHTA and FQGNSA. These data also featured in a second study, about human thymus T cells.

This receptor was identified in a girl less than two years old with a congenital heart defect. This sequence joins TRBV7-2 and TRBJ1-3, with D maybe TRBD1 (5 bases). Material: thymocytes. CDR3 nucleotides: TGTGCCAGCAGCTTAAGGGGCGCTGACCCCTCTGGAAACACCATATATTTT. It translates to CASSLRGADPSGNTIYF.